A single sample gave rise to the 13 T cell receptor beta chains below, sequenced in a study of blood T cell repertoires in COVID-19. Data came from immunoSEQ multiplex PCR; TCRdb stores just in-frame clones and leaves some out. The sample consists of a few hundred thousand clones, about 90% of them appearing once. The sample comprised peripheral blood. The receptors come from a woman between 45 and 60 years old with acute or convalescent COVID-19.

The chain uses TRBV7-2 and TRBJ1-6, with 8 bases fitting TRBD1. CDR3 size: 15 residues. CDR1 and CDR2 from the germline V gene are SGHTA and FQGNSA. V lost 3 bases and J lost 10; bases outside the gene matches: 8. The CDR3 nucleotides are TGTGCCAGCAGCTTCCAGCAGGGGGCAGGGTCACCCCTCCACTTT. Protein sequence: CASSFQQGAGSPLHF.

The chain joins TRBV4-3 to TRBJ1-1; D not certain. The CDR3 spans 15 residues. V was clipped by 0 bases and J by 4 bases, with 12 bases between them. Looked up from germline, CDR1 is LGHNA and CDR2 is YSLEER. The CDR3 loop is CASSQDGRAGTEAFF. CDR3 in DNA: TGCGCCAGCAGCCAAGATGGGAGGGCTGGCACTGAAGCTTTCTTT.

The chain links TRBV7-2 to TRBJ2-1; 9 positions match TRBD2. Germline trimming cut 5 bases from V and 5 bases from J; bases unmatched to any gene: 7. This CDR3 is built from 15 residues. CDR1 SGHTA and CDR2 FQGNSA come from the germline V gene. Here the CDR3 reads CASSPSGLAHNEQFF. The CDR3 nucleotides read TGTGCCAGCAGCCCATCGGGACTAGCCCACAATGAGCAGTTCTTC.

The rearrangement uses TRBV4-1 and TRBJ2-7, with a weak D call TRBD1 (5 bases). Trimming pared 0 bases from V and 5 bases from J, leaving 11 bases between. Per germline, CDR1 MGHRA and CDR2 YSYEKL. CDR3 size: 14 residues. The CDR3, as DNA: TGCGCCAGCAGCCAAGATGGGCAGGGTAACGAGCAGTACTTC. This translates into CASSQDGQGNEQYF.

The rearrangement uses TRBV6-5 and TRBJ1-2, with TRBD1 identical over 7 bases. The germline CDR1 and CDR2 sequences are MNHEY and SVGAGI. The V segment lost 6 bases and the J segment 1 base; nucleotides outside the gene matches: 8. The CDR3 spans 15 residues. The CDR3 is CASSRQTGINYGYTF. The DNA of the CDR3 is TGTGCCAGCAGCCGCCAGACAGGGATTAACTATGGCTACACCTTC.

This chain uses TRBV9 with TRBJ1-2; the D gene is possibly TRBD1 (6 bases). Germline CDR1 reads SGDLS; CDR2 reads YYNGEE. V lost 0 bases and J lost 6, with 12 bases in between. The CDR3 is made up of 14 amino acids. Here the CDR3 reads CASSVGGGVNGYTF. CDR3 DNA sequence: TGTGCCAGCAGCGTAGGAGGGGGGGTAAATGGCTACACCTTC.

This clone was found once. The rearrangement uses TRBV6-5 and TRBJ2-7; D possibly corresponds to TRBD1 (5 bases). Germline-derived CDR1 and CDR2 are MNHEY and SVGAGI. The length of the CDR3 is 13 residues. Trimming pared 6 bases from V and 5 bases from J, leaving 14 bases between. This CDR3 is CASRSDSFNEQYF. The CDR3 nucleotides read TGTGCCAGCAGATCCGACAGTTTCAACGAGCAGTACTTC.

This clone was observed once. This chain links TRBV6-6 with TRBJ2-2; D not certain. The germline CDR1 and CDR2 sequences are MNHNY and SVGAGI (reference sequence). The CDR3 runs to 16 residues. Trimming stripped 0 bases from V and 0 bases from J, with 8 bases between. CDR3 in amino acids: CASSYSWQANTGELFF. For the CDR3, the DNA is TGTGCCAGCAGTTACTCGTGGCAGGCGAACACCGGGGAGCTGTTTTTT.

The chain links TRBV6-4 to TRBJ1-1, with D unclear. This CDR3 is 14 amino acids long. CDR1 is MRHNA, CDR2 SNTAGT, per germline. V was shortened by 6 bases and J by 1 base, with 12 bases between the two germline ends. CDR3 region: CASSQGRGNTEAFF. The CDR3 DNA is TGTGCCAGCAGCCAAGGGAGAGGGAACACTGAAGCTTTCTTT.

V gene TRBV9 combines with J gene TRBJ2-2; D gene uncertain. Germline values: CDR1 SGDLS, CDR2 YYNGEE. The length of the CDR3 is 12 residues. V shed 3 bases and J shed 9 bases, with 9 bases lying between them. The CDR3 nucleotides are TGTGCCAGCAGCGGCAGCGACCGGGAGCTGTTTTTT. This translates into CASSGSDRELFF.

This clone appeared a single time. V is TRBV7-2 and J is TRBJ2-1, with 8 nucleotides matching TRBD2. The CDR3 is 18 residues long. The junction had 12 bases not matched to a gene; V was cut back by 5 bases and J by 0 bases. CDR1 SGHTA and CDR2 FQGNSA come from the germline V gene. CDR3 in amino acids: CASSLTPVAGGSYNEQFF. The CDR3 DNA follows: TGTGCCAGCAGCCTCACACCGGTCGCGGGGGGCTCCTACAATGAGCAGTTCTTC.

V is TRBV11-3 and J is TRBJ1-2, with a possible D match to TRBD1 (5 bases). The CDR3 loop spans 14 amino acids. Trimming took 5 bases from V and 4 from J, leaving 14 bases between them. Germline assignment: CDR1 SGHNT and CDR2 YENEEA. CDR3 loop: CASSRGGGSYGYTF. For the CDR3, the DNA is TGTGCCAGCAGCCGCGGTGGGGGGAGCTATGGCTACACCTTC.

V gene TRBV5-6 combines with J gene TRBJ1-6; the D is unclear. The V and J ends lost 1 base and 10 bases respectively, with 9 bases between them. The germline V gene encodes CDR1 SGHDT and CDR2 YYEEEE. CDR3 size: 13 residues. CDR3 in amino acids: CASSLWGGSPLHF. Here the CDR3 DNA reads TGTGCCAGCAGCTTGTGGGGAGGATCACCCCTCCACTTT. Variable domain in full (rest from reference TRBV5-6 and TRBJ1-6): DAGVTQSPTHLIKTRGQQVTLRCSPKSGHDTVSWYQQALGQGPQFIFQYYEEEERQRGNFPDRFSGHQFPNYSSELNVNALLLGDSALYLCASSLWGGSPLHFGNGTRLTVT.